This T cell receptor (beta chain) was retrieved from a study of shared clonotypes between healthy human individuals. On the study more broadly: CD8 memory received one plate per donor, CD8 naive two, CD4 memory three and CD4 naive three.

Only CD45RO-negative cells positively selected for CCR7 counted as naive CD8 cells, so terminally differentiated effector memory CD45RA+ cells were excluded. Only in-frame clones appear in the TCRdb table, and some are missing; sequencing was by immunoSEQ multiplex PCR. The data show roughly 590,000 clones, 95% to 96% seen once. The V segment lost 4 bases and the J segment 2 bases; nucleotides outside the gene matches: 11. This CDR3 spans 18 amino acids. Germline V gene sequence: CDR1 SGHDT, CDR2 YYEEEE. The sample was naive CD8+ T cells sorted from blood. This chain uses TRBV5-6 with TRBJ2-5, with 13 bases matching TRBD2. The receptor's source is a woman between 25 and 40 years old in good health. CDR3 sequence reads: CASSPGLAGHPSQETQYF. The CDR3 bases are TGTGCCAGCAGCCCGGGACTAGCGGGACATCCCTCACAAGAGACCCAGTACTTC.